This T cell receptor beta chain was documented in a study of T cell changes during pregnancy in multiple sclerosis. V was trimmed by 11 bases and J by 4 bases, leaving 18 bases between them. Looked up from germline, CDR1 is MGHRA and CDR2 is YSYEKL. This CDR3 is built from 14 residues. Clones were sequenced by immunoSEQ multiplex PCR, and TCRdb holds only the in-frame ones, with some missing. This repertoire shows 15,000 to 20,000 clones, 80% to 90% found once; its top ten account for about 5.9%. The clonotype was recovered from a female donor in good health, enrolled as a control in a pregnancy study. The material was CD8+ T cells from peripheral blood mononuclear cells, obtained in the third trimester of pregnancy. The V call is TRBV4-1, the J call TRBJ2-1; D is possibly TRBD1 (6 bases). The DNA for the CDR3 is TGCGCCGCGAAGGGGGAAGGAGTTTACAATGAGCAGTTCTTC. Its protein is CAAKGEGVYNEQFF.